The clone carrying this T cell receptor beta chain was recorded a few times. Its antigen is as yet unknown. Next came a second PCR, run for roughly 7 to 12 cycles, which used a sample-barcoded 5' primer along with a J-beta primer mix. Each TCR beta cDNA got a 12-nucleotide random molecular identifier. TCRdb recomputed calls from the 5' RACE reads with MiXCR, one row per CDR3 protein. The sample lists roughly 790,000 distinct CDR3 sequences, roughly 43% seen once, with about 20% in the top ten. PBMCs numbering at least 6 million were isolated per sample. These data come from a study of blood T cells in healthy people across ages. Study-wide findings and caveats: TCR beta diversity per million T cells fell roughly linearly with age. TCR beta diversity correlated strongly with naive T cell percentage.

With 0 bases removed from V and 0 bases from J, the gap between germline ends came to 10 bases. The germline V gene has CDR1 SGHRS and CDR2 YFSETQ. The length of the CDR3 is 16 residues. This clonotype was sampled from a woman in her fifties or sixties in good health. The chain combines TRBV5-1 with TRBJ2-4; unclear D gene. The sequenced sample was blood. The CDR3 bases are TGCGCCAGCAGCTTGGAGGGTTCACTAGCCAAAAACATTCAGTACTTC. This sequence encodes CASSLEGSLAKNIQYF.